The rows below give T cell receptor beta chains drawn from one sample of a study of immune evolution from preneoplasia to lung adenocarcinoma. Using immunoSEQ multiplex PCR, the repertoire was profiled, and TCRdb retains in-frame clones only, with some absent. Of about 9,600 clones listed, 75% to 80% are singletons. The sample consisted of FFPE minimally invasive lung adenocarcinoma tissue. These receptors were obtained from a person between 65 and 79 years old with lung adenocarcinoma. CDR3s include the opening cysteine and the closing phenylalanine or tryptophan. A D gene is named only where the DNA matches it firmly. The size of a clone is reported for some rows only, either as once, few or many, or as a class for expanded clones.

abundance,j_gene,v_gene,d_gene,len,CDR3nt,CDR3aa
.,TRBJ1-1,TRBV18,.,12,TGTGCCAGCCTTACCCCCCAGGGTTCTGCTTTCTTT,CASLTPQGSAFF
.,TRBJ2-5,TRBV7-3,.,14,TGTGCCAGCAGCACTTCGGGAGTCGGAGAGACCCAGTACTTC,CASSTSGVGETQYF
.,TRBJ2-7,TRBV30,.,13,TGTGCCTGGAGAGGAGGGGGGGGTTGGGAGCAGTACTTC,CAWRGGGGWEQYF
.,TRBJ2-7,TRBV6-5,.,15,TGTGCCAGCAGCCCGAATCTTAACGGGGGGCTCGAGCAGTACTTC,CASSPNLNGGLEQYF
.,TRBJ1-4,TRBV29-1,.,14,TGCAGCGCTCAAGGTGGGGGGGACGGTGAAAAACTGTTTTTT,CSAQGGGDGEKLFF
.,TRBJ2-3,TRBV28,TRBD1,14,TGTGCCAGCAGTTGGACAGGGGGCACAGATACGCAGTATTTT,CASSWTGGTDTQYF
.,TRBJ2-1,TRBV29-1,TRBD2,17,TGCAGCCTAAGAGGGGCTAGCGGGAGGTCTTCCTACAATGAGCAGTTCTTC,CSLRGASGRSSYNEQFF
.,TRBJ2-7,TRBV18,.,14,TGTGCCAGCTCACCTCAGCAGCAGAGCTACGAGCAGTACTTC,CASSPQQQSYEQYF
.,TRBJ1-3,TRBV25-1,.,12,TGTGCCAGCAGTGAATTGGGAAACACCATATATTTT,CASSELGNTIYF
.,TRBJ2-2,TRBV18,TRBD2,16,TGTGCCAGCTCACCACCGTCCAGCGGGGTTGCCGGGGAGCTGTTTTTT,CASSPPSSGVAGELFF
.,TRBJ2-3,TRBV11-3,TRBD1,15,TGTGCCAGCAGCTTAGGGGGACAGGGGACAGATACGCAGTATTTT,CASSLGGQGTDTQYF
.,TRBJ1-4,TRBV7-2,.,12,TGTGCCAGCAGCTTAGTTCATGAAAAACTGTTTTTT,CASSLVHEKLFF
.,TRBJ1-3,TRBV2,.,15,TGTGCCAGCAGCGCGGACACAGTCTCTGGAAACACCATATATTTT,CASSADTVSGNTIYF
.,TRBJ2-2,TRBV7-2,TRBD2,16,TGTGCCAGCAGCCCTCCGGGGCGGGAGGAATTCGGGGAGCTGTTTTTT,CASSPPGREEFGELFF
few,TRBJ1-1,TRBV7-9,TRBD1,15,TGTGCCAGCAGCTTTGGGGACAGGGGGAACACTGAAGCTTTCTTT,CASSFGDRGNTEAFF
.,TRBJ2-1,TRBV7-9,TRBD1,14,TGTGCCAGCAGCCCGCTCCAGGGGGCCAATGAGCAGTTCTTC,CASSPLQGANEQFF